The clone carrying this T cell receptor beta chain is judged medium-sized. This record comes from a study of prognosis after radiotherapy for stage I lung cancer. From genomic DNA, two-round multiplex PCR was used to amplify TCR beta CDR3. First-round PCR amplification was performed with primers specific to each TRBV and TRBJ gene. A single record per CDR3 protein comes from TCRdb applying MiXCR to the multiplex PCR reads. The sample has 13,000 to 15,000 distinct CDR3 sequences, about 57% seen once. From germline, CDR1 is KGHDR and CDR2 SFDVKD. The trim removed 0 bases at V and 4 bases at J, leaving 20 bases unmatched. The CDR3 has 21 amino acids.

This clonotype was sampled from a donor of 50 years or more with non-small cell lung cancer. The gene calls are TRBV24-1 and TRBJ2-3, with 8 positions matching TRBD2. The sample here was PBMCs, taken before or after stereotactic body radiation therapy (not recorded which). CDR3 loop: CATSDLPSRWRGAPPADTQYF. The CDR3 coding sequence is TGTGCCACCAGTGATTTGCCTTCCAGGTGGCGGGGGGCCCCTCCCGCAGATACGCAGTATTTT.